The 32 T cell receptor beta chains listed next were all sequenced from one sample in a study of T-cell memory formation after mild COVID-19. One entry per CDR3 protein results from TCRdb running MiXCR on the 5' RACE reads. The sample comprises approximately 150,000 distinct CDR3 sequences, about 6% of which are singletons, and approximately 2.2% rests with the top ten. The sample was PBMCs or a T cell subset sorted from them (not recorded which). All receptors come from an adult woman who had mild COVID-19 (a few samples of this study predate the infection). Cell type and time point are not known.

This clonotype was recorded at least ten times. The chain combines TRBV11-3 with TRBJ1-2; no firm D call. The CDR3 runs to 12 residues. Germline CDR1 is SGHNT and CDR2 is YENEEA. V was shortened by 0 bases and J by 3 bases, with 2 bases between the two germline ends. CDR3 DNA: TGTGCCAGCAGCTTAGATGACTATGGCTACACCTTC. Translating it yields CASSLDDYGYTF.

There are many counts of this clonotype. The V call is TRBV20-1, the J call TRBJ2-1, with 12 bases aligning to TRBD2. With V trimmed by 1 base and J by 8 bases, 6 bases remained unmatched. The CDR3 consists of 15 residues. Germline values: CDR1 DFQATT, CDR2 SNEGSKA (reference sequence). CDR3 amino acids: CSARVSSGGGDEQFF. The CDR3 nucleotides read TGCAGTGCTAGAGTGTCTAGCGGGGGGGGTGATGAGCAGTTCTTC.

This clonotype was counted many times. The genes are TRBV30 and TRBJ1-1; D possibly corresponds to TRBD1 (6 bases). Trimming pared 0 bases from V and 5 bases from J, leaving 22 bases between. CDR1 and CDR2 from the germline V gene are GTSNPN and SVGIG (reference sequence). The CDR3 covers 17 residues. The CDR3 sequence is CAWSVLGSVRGVTEAFF. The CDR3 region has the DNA TGTGCCTGGAGTGTACTAGGGTCGGTCAGGGGTGTGACTGAAGCTTTCTTT. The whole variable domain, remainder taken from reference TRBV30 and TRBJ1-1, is SQTIHQWPATLVQPVGSPLSLECTVEGTSNPNLYWYRQAAGRGLQLLFYSVGIGQISSEVPQNLSASRPQDRQFILSSKKLLLSDSGFYLCAWSVLGSVRGVTEAFFGQGTRLTVV.

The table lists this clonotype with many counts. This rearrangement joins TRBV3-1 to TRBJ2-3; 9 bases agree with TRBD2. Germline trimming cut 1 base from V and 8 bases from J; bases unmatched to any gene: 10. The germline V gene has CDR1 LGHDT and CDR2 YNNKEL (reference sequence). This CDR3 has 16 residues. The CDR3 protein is CASSQAGPGLARTQYF. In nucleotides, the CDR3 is TGTGCCAGCAGCCAAGCAGGTCCGGGACTAGCACGTACGCAGTATTTT.

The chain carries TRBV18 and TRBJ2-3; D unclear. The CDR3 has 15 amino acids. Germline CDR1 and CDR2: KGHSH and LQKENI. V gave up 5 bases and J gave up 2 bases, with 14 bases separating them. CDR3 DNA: TGTGCCAGCTCATCGACGACAACCAACACAGATACGCAGTATTTT. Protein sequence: CASSSTTTNTDTQYF.

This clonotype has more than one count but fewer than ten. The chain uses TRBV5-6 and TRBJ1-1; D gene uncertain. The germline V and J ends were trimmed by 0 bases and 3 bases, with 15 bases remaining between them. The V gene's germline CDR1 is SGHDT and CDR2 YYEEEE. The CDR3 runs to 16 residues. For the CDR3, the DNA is TGTGCCAGCAGCTTGGGCCCGGAGGGATACGACACTGAAGCTTTCTTT. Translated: CASSLGPEGYDTEAFF.

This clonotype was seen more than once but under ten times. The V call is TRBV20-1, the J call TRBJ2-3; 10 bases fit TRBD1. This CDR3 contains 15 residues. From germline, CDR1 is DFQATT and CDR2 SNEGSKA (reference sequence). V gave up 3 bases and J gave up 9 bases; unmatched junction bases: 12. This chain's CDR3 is CSARADRGPSLTQYF. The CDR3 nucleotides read TGCAGTGCTAGGGCTGACAGGGGGCCATCGCTGACGCAGTATTTT.

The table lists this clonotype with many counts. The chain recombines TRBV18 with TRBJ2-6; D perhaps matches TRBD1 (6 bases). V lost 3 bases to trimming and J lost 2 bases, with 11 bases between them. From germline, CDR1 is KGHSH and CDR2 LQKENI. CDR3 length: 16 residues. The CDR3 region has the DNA TGTGCCAGCTCACCTCCAACAGGGACTGGGGCCAACGTCCTGACTTTC. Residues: CASSPPTGTGANVLTF. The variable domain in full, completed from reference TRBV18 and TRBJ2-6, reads NAGVMQNPRHLVRRRGQEARLRCSPMKGHSHVYWYRQLPEEGLKFMVYLQKENIIDESGMPKERFSAEFPKEGPSILRIQQVVRGDSAAYFCASSPPTGTGANVLTFGAGSRLTVL.

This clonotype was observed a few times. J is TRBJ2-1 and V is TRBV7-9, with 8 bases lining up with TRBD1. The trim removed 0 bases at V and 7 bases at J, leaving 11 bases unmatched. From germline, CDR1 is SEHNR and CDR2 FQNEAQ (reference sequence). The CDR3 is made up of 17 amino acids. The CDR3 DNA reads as TGTGCCAGCAGCTTAGCCTCGACAGGGGTTGGGGCAAATGAGCAGTTCTTC. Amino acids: CASSLASTGVGANEQFF.

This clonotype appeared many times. The CDR3 here is CSAGGTSGMPDTQYF. For the CDR3, the DNA is TGCAGTGCTGGTGGGACTAGCGGAATGCCAGATACGCAGTATTTT. The chain employs TRBV20-1 and TRBJ2-3, with 11 bases that match TRBD2. This CDR3 has 15 residues. After removal of 5 bases from V and 4 bases from J, the junction contained 8 bases not matched to a gene. In germline, CDR1 is DFQATT, CDR2 SNEGSKA (reference sequence).

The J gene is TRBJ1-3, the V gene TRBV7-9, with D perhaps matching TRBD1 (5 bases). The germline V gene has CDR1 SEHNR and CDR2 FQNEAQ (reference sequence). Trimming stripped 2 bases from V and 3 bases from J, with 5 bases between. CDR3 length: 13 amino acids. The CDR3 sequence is CASSLQGGNTIYF. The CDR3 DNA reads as TGTGCCAGCAGCTTACAGGGTGGAAACACCATATATTTT.

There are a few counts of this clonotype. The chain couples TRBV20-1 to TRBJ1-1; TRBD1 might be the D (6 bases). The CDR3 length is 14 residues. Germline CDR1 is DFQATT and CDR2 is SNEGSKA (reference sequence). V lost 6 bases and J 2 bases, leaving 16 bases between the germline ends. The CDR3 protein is CSARRGGDNTEAFF. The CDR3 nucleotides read TGCAGTGCCCGCAGGGGAGGGGATAACACTGAAGCTTTCTTT.

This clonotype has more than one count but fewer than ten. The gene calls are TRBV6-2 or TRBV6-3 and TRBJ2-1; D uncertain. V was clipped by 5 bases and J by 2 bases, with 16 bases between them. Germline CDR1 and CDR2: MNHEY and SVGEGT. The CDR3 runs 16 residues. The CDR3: CASSHRAPGTYNEQFF. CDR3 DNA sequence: TGTGCCAGCAGTCACCGGGCCCCAGGCACCTACAATGAGCAGTTCTTC.

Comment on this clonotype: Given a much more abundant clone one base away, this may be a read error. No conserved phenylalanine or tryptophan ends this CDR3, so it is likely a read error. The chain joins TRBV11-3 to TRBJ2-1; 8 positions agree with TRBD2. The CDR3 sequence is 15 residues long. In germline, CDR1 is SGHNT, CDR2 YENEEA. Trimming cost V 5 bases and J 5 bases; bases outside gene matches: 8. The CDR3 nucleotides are TGTGCCAGCAGCGCCGGACTAGCAGATAACAATGAGCAGTTCTTA. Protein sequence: CASSAGLADNNEQFL.

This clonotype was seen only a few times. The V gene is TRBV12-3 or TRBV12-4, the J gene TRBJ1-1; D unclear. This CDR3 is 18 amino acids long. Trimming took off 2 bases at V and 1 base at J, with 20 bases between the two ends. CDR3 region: CASSLSGDGFFGNTEAFF. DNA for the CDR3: TGTGCCAGCAGTTTATCTGGGGATGGGTTTTTTGGGAACACTGAAGCTTTCTTT.

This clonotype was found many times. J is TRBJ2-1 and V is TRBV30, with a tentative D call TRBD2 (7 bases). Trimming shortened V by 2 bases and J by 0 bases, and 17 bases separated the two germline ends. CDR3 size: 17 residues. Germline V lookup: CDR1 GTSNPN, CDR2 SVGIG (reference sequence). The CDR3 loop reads CAWSIWGGPTSYNEQFF. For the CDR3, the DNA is TGTGCCTGGAGTATCTGGGGGGGGCCAACCTCCTACAATGAGCAGTTCTTC.

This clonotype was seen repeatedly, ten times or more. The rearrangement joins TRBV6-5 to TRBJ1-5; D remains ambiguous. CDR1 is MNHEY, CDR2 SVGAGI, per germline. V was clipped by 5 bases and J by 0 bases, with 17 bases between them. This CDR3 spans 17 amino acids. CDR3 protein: CASSPRIGGYSNQPQHF. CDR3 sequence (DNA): TGTGCCAGCAGTCCGCGGATCGGTGGTTATAGCAATCAGCCCCAGCATTTT.

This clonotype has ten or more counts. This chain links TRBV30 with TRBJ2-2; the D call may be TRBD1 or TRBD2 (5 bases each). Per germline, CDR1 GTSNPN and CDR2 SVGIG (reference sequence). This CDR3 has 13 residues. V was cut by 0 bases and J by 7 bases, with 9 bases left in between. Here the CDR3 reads CAWSVRDGGELFF. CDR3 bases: TGTGCCTGGAGTGTACGGGACGGCGGGGAGCTGTTTTTT.

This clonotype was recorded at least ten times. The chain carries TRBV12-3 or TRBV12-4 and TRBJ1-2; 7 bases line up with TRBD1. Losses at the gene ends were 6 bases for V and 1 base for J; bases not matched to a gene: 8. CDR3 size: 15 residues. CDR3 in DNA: TGTGCCAGCAGCACTGTTGGGACAGTTAACTATGGCTACACCTTC. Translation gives CASSTVGTVNYGYTF.

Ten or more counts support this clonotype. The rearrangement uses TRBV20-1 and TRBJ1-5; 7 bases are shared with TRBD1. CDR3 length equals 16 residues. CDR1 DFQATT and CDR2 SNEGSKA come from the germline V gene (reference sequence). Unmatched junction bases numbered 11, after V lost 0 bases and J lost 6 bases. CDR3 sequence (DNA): TGCAGTGCTAGAGATATAAGGAGGTCAGGGGGTCAGCCCCAGCATTTT. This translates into CSARDIRRSGGQPQHF.

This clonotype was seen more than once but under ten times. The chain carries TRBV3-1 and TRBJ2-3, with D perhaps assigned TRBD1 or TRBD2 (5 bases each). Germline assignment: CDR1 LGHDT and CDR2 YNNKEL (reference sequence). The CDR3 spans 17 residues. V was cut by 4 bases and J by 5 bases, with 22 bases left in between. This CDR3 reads CASSLYLSGTRGDTQYF. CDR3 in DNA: TGTGCCAGCAGCCTATACTTATCCGGGACCCGTGGAGATACGCAGTATTTT.

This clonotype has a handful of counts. Written as DNA, the CDR3 is TGTGCCAGCAGCTTAGACAGGGTGAGGATTGAGCAGTTCTTC. Protein sequence: CASSLDRVRIEQFF. This chain links TRBV7-9 with TRBJ2-1, with D possibly matching TRBD1 (6 bases). The V end lost 1 base, the J end lost 9 bases, and 13 bases lay between the germline ends. The CDR3 runs 14 residues. In germline, CDR1 is SEHNR, CDR2 FQNEAQ (reference sequence).

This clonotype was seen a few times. CDR3: CSVVLAGGLKYF. CDR3 bases: TGCAGCGTTGTTCTAGCGGGAGGTCTGAAGTACTTC. The chain joins TRBV29-1 to TRBJ2-7, with 11 bases matching TRBD2. CDR3 length: 12 amino acids. Trimming cost V 4 bases and J 11 bases; bases outside gene matches: 7. The germline CDR1 and CDR2 sequences are SQVTM and ANQGSEA.

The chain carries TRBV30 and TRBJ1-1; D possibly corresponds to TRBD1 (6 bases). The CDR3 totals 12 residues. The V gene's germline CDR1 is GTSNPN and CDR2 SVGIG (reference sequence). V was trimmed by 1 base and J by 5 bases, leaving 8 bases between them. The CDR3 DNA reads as TGTGCCTGGAGTGGGACAGCGACTGAAGCTTTCTTT. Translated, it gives CAWSGTATEAFF.

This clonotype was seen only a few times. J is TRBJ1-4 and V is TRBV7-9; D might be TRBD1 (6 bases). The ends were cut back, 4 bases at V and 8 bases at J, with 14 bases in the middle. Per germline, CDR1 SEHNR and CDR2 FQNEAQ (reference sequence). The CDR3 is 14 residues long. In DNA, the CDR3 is TGTGCCAGCAGCTCACAGGGTATCAGGGAAAAACTGTTTTTT. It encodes CASSSQGIREKLFF.

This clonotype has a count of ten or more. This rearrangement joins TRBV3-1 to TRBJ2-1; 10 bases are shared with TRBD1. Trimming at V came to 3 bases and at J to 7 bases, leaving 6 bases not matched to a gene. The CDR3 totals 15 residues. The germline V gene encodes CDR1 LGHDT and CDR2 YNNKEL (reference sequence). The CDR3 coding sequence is TGTGCCAGCAGCCATATGACAGGGGGCATTAATGAGCAGTTCTTC. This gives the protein CASSHMTGGINEQFF.

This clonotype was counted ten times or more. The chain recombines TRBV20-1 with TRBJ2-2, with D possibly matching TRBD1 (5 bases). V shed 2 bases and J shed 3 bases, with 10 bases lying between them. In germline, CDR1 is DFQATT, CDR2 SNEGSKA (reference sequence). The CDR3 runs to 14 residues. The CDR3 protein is CSARSAGHTGELFF. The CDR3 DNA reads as TGCAGTGCTAGATCTGCAGGGCACACCGGGGAGCTGTTTTTT.

The CDR3 here is CASSARGGGKLFF. The CDR3 DNA is TGTGCCAGCAGCGCCAGGGGAGGAGGAAAACTGTTTTTT. V usage is TRBV7-9 and J usage is TRBJ1-4, with D possibly TRBD1 on 6 matching bases. The CDR3 has 13 amino acids. V was shortened by 5 bases and J by 10 bases, with 14 bases between the two germline ends. Per germline, CDR1 SEHNR and CDR2 FQNEAQ (reference sequence).

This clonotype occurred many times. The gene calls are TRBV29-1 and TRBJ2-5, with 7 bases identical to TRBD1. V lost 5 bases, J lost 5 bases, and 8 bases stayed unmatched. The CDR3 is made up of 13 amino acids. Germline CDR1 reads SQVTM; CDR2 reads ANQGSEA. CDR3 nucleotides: TGCAGCGTTCGCAAGGGGGCCGGCGAGACCCAGTACTTC. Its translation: CSVRKGAGETQYF.

The CDR3 region is CSAREVNGLSTEAFF. The CDR3 nucleotides read TGCAGTGCTAGAGAAGTTAATGGGTTGTCCACTGAAGCTTTCTTT. The V call is TRBV20-1, the J call TRBJ1-1; the D is unclear. From germline, CDR1 is DFQATT and CDR2 SNEGSKA (reference sequence). The CDR3 is made up of 15 amino acids. The germline V and J ends were trimmed by 0 bases and 4 bases, with 15 bases remaining between them.

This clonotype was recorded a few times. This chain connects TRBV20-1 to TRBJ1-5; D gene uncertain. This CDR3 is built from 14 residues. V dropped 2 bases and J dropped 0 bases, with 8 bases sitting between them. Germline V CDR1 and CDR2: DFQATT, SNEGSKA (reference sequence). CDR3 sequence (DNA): TGCAGTGCTAGAAAAGGGAATAGCAATCAGCCCCAGCATTTT. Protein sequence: CSARKGNSNQPQHF.

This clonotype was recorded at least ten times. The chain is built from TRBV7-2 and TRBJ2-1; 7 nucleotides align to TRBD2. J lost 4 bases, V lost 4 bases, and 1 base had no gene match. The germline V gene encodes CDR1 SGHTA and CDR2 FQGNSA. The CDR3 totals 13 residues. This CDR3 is CASSWTRYNEQFF. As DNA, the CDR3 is TGTGCCAGCAGCTGGACTAGATACAATGAGCAGTTCTTC.